The rows below give T cell receptor beta chains drawn from one sample of a study of HIV-infected patients and healthy controls. MiXCR, run by TCRdb on the 5' RACE reads, gives a single entry per CDR3 protein. The table has some 13,000 distinct CDR3 sequences, about 11% seen once. The specimen was blood. The source is an adult in good health. Both conserved end residues are part of each CDR3. Fields, in order: clone size, V gene, J gene, D gene, CDR3 DNA, CDR3 protein. D genes are given only for firm matches. A row's size may be missing; if present it is once, few, many or a size class.

few,TRBV12-3/TRBV12-4,TRBJ2-7,TRBD1,TGTGCCAGCAGTTCCGGAACAGGGGGCAAATACGAGCAGTACTTC,CASSSGTGGKYEQYF
many,TRBV10-3,TRBJ1-5,.,TGTGCCATCAGTGATACAAATAGCAATCAGCCCCAGCATTTT,CAISDTNSNQPQHF
.,TRBV18,TRBJ1-5,.,TGTGCCAGCTCACCGGAAAGGAGCAATCAGCCCCAGCATTTT,CASSPERSNQPQHF
.,TRBV9,TRBJ2-3,TRBD2,TGTGCCAGCAGCATAAGCGGGGGCATAGATACGCAGTATTTT,CASSISGGIDTQYF
medium-sized,TRBV12-3/TRBV12-4,TRBJ2-7,.,TGTGCCAGCAGTTTGGTGCGAGCCGGGGAGCAGTACTTC,CASSLVRAGEQYF
medium-sized,TRBV19,TRBJ1-5,.,TGTGCCAGTAGTATGGGTAGCAATCAGCCCCAGCATTTT,CASSMGSNQPQHF
medium-sized,TRBV20-1,TRBJ1-1,.,TGCAGTGCTAGAGATCTCGGAGGGGGAGGCACTGAAGCTTTCTTT,CSARDLGGGGTEAFF
medium-sized,TRBV10-2,TRBJ2-4,TRBD2,TGCGCCAGCTTAGACGGGAGGGCCAAAAACATTCAGTACTTC,CASLDGRAKNIQYF
many,TRBV18,TRBJ1-1,.,TGTGCCAGCTCACCACGGCCAGATACTGAAGCTTTCTTT,CASSPRPDTEAFF
few,TRBV3-1,TRBJ2-3,.,TGTGCCAGCAGCCTGATGGGAAATACGCAGTATTTT,CASSLMGNTQYF
.,TRBV11-2,TRBJ2-1,TRBD2,TGTGCCAGCAGGTCTCCGGGACTAGCGGTTTATGAGCAGTTCTTC,CASRSPGLAVYEQFF
.,TRBV12-3/TRBV12-4,TRBJ2-7,.,TGTGCCAGCAGATCGGACCCGGCTTCCTACGAGCAGTACTTC,CASRSDPASYEQYF
medium-sized,TRBV5-8,TRBJ2-7,TRBD2,TGTGCCAGCAGCTTGGGTACTAGCGGCTACGAGCAGTACTTC,CASSLGTSGYEQYF
many,TRBV19,TRBJ2-4,TRBD1,TGTGCCAGTACCTCCGGCAGGACAGGGGGAAACATTCAGTACTTC,CASTSGRTGGNIQYF
medium-sized,TRBV2,TRBJ2-7,.,TGTGCCAGCAGTGTAGAAAGGTACGAGCAGTACTTC,CASSVERYEQYF
many,TRBV28,TRBJ2-5,.,TGTGCCAGCAGTAGCGAAGCTGTGACCCAGTACTTC,CASSSEAVTQYF
few,TRBV18,TRBJ2-6,.,TGTGCCAGCTCACCAGGCGACACTGGGGCCAACGTCCTGACTTTC,CASSPGDTGANVLTF
.,TRBV7-9,TRBJ2-3,.,TGTGCCAGCAGCTTACGGGGAGCGGATACGCAGTATTTT,CASSLRGADTQYF
few,TRBV5-1,TRBJ1-1,.,TGCGCCAGCAGCTCACCTACGACGCCTGAAGCTTTCTTT,CASSSPTTPEAFF
medium-sized,TRBV30,TRBJ1-1,.,TGTGCCTGGAGTTGGGGAATCGGAGCTTTCTTT,CAWSWGIGAFF
.,TRBV20-1,TRBJ2-7,TRBD1,TGCAGTGCCCTACAGGGGGCTGCCTACGAGCAGTACTTC,CSALQGAAYEQYF
few,TRBV7-9,TRBJ1-1,.,TGTGCCAGCAGCTTAGTACCAGAAGCGAACACTGAAGCTTTCTTT,CASSLVPEANTEAFF
.,TRBV28,TRBJ2-5,TRBD1,TGTGCCAGCAGGTCCGGGACAGGAGTGGAGACCCAGTACTTC,CASRSGTGVETQYF
.,TRBV5-5,TRBJ2-7,.,TGTGCCAGCAGCTCTGCCTACGAGCAGTACTTC,CASSSAYEQYF
few,TRBV7-7,TRBJ2-5,.,TGTGCCAGCAGCTTAGGAGTCCGAGAGACCCAGTACTTC,CASSLGVRETQYF
once,TRBV4-1,TRBJ2-7,TRBD1,TGCGCCAGCAGCTTCCGGGACAGGGGTATCTACGAGCAGTACTTC,CASSFRDRGIYEQYF
many,TRBV2,TRBJ2-3,TRBD2,TGTGCCAGCAGTCGACTAGCGGGGCCGGGGTATTTT,CASSRLAGPGYF
many,TRBV30,TRBJ2-7,TRBD1,TGTGCCTGGAGCACCGGGGGGACAGGGTTCCCGACGGACGAGCAGTACTTC,CAWSTGGTGFPTDEQYF
medium-sized,TRBV9,TRBJ2-7,TRBD1,TGTGCCAGCAGCCCCGGACAGGGGAACTACTACGAGCAGTACTTC,CASSPGQGNYYEQYF
.,TRBV29-1,TRBJ1-5,.,TGCAGCGTTGAACTAGGCGGGGATCAGCCCCAGCATTTT,CSVELGGDQPQHF
medium-sized,TRBV10-2,TRBJ2-3,.,TGCGCCAGCAGTGTACTAAATTACCGAGATACGCAGTATTTT,CASSVLNYRDTQYF
.,TRBV7-2,TRBJ2-3,.,TGTGCCAGCAGCACCGACAACGCAGATACGCAGTATTTT,CASSTDNADTQYF
medium-sized,TRBV7-8,TRBJ2-1,TRBD2,TGTGCCAGCAGCGCCACTAGCGGGCCGTCGAGCTCCTACAATGAGCAGTTCTTC,CASSATSGPSSSYNEQFF
medium-sized,TRBV5-1,TRBJ2-1,.,TGCGCCAGCAGCTCCTGGGGGGAGGCCTACAATGAGCAGTTCTTC,CASSSWGEAYNEQFF
medium-sized,TRBV5-1,TRBJ1-1,.,TGCGCCAGCAGGGTGAACACTGAAGCTTTCTTT,CASRVNTEAFF
.,TRBV27,TRBJ2-7,TRBD1,TGTGCCAGCAGTGACCACCGGGACAGGGTGCCCTACGAGCAGTACTTC,CASSDHRDRVPYEQYF
many,TRBV5-6,TRBJ2-1,TRBD2,TGTGCCAGCAGCTTGGCCGAGCGGGAGCCCTACAATGAGCAGTTCTTC,CASSLAEREPYNEQFF
medium-sized,TRBV28,TRBJ1-4,.,TGTGCCATCAGCACCCCGGGGGGAAATTTCTTTAATGAAAAACTGTTTTTT,CAISTPGGNFFNEKLFF
many,TRBV12-3/TRBV12-4,TRBJ1-2,.,TGTGCCAGCAGTTTAGGTGACGGATACACCTTC,CASSLGDGYTF
few,TRBV18,TRBJ2-7,.,TGTGCCAGCTCAATAAGACGGAGTTATGAGCAGTACTTC,CASSIRRSYEQYF
medium-sized,TRBV28,TRBJ1-2,.,TGTGCCAGCAGCGGGGAAACTGGCTACACCTTC,CASSGETGYTF
.,TRBV28,TRBJ2-7,.,TGTGCCAGCAGTTTATATCCCAGGGGAGGAAGATACGAGCAGTACTTC,CASSLYPRGGRYEQYF
medium-sized,TRBV13,TRBJ2-7,TRBD2,TGTGCCAGCTTGGCTAGCGGGAGTGGTAGTTTCGAGCAGTACTTC,CASLASGSGSFEQYF
many,TRBV7-2,TRBJ2-1,.,TGTGCCAGCACTCCCATAGCCCACGGCAATGAGCAGTTCTTC,CASTPIAHGNEQFF
medium-sized,TRBV27,TRBJ2-1,.,TGTGCCAGCAGACCCCAGGGGGGGCGGGGGGATGAGCAGTTCTTC,CASRPQGGRGDEQFF
medium-sized,TRBV2,TRBJ2-3,.,TGTGCCAGCAGTGTAATCAGAGCAGATACGCAGTATTTT,CASSVIRADTQYF
.,TRBV6-1,TRBJ2-7,TRBD1,TGTGCCAGCAGTGACCCCCCCCGGACAGGTTACTACGAGCAGTACTTC,CASSDPPRTGYYEQYF
many,TRBV2,TRBJ1-4,.,TGTGCCAGCAGGGGGAGGATTGGTCAACTGTTTTTT,CASRGRIGQLFF
.,TRBV19,TRBJ2-2,TRBD2,TGTGCCAGTAGGAACCAGCGGGAGACCGGGGAGCTGTTTTTT,CASRNQRETGELFF
many,TRBV18,TRBJ2-5,TRBD2,TGTGCCAGCTCACCAGGGACTACACAAGAGACCCAGTACTTC,CASSPGTTQETQYF
.,TRBV4-1,TRBJ2-2,.,TGCGCCAGCAGCCAAGTCCCAAGAGGGATCCCCGGGGAGCTGTTTTTT,CASSQVPRGIPGELFF
medium-sized,TRBV7-2,TRBJ1-1,TRBD1,TGTGCCAGCAGCTTACAGGGGGCGGGGAACACTGAAGCTTTCTTT,CASSLQGAGNTEAFF
many,TRBV12-3/TRBV12-4,TRBJ1-5,.,TGTGCCAGCAGTAAAGAGGGGATTCAGCCCCAGCATTTT,CASSKEGIQPQHF
.,TRBV6-5,TRBJ2-5,.,TGTGCCAGCAGAGGCGGGTACGGGATACAAGAGACCCAGTACTTC,CASRGGYGIQETQYF
medium-sized,TRBV15,TRBJ1-1,.,TGTGCCACCATGCGGGTCGGTGCTAACACTGAAGCTTTCTTT,CATMRVGANTEAFF